What follows is one T cell receptor beta chain and its context. Germline V gives CDR1 SGHAT, CDR2 FQNNGV. Trimming left V 2 bases short and J 0 bases short, with 9 bases between. The CDR3 has 15 amino acids. Sequencing was performed with immunoSEQ multiplex PCR; in TCRdb, only in-frame clones are kept and a portion is missing. This sample has tens of thousands of clones, with 85% to 90% found just once. This entry comes from a study of blood T cell repertoires in COVID-19. In the study overall: PBMCs, B-cell-depleted T cells, or T cells were the source of the cDNA or gDNA that made up the material.

The sample comprised peripheral blood. This clonotype was obtained from a man between 65 and 85 years old with acute or convalescent COVID-19. This chain joins TRBV11-2 and TRBJ2-3, with D tentatively TRBD1 (6 bases). Here the CDR3 reads CASSLRGLSTDTQYF. Here the CDR3 DNA reads TGTGCCAGCAGCTTAAGGGGGTTAAGCACAGATACGCAGTATTTT.